The 18 T cell receptor beta chains reported below all come from one sample, sequenced in a study of shared clonotypes between healthy human individuals. Sequencing used immunoSEQ multiplex PCR; TCRdb keeps in-frame clones, though not all of them. The sample consists of over a million clones, about 84% of them appearing once. The specimen was memory CD4+ T cells from PBMCs. Sample subset: CD45RA-negative fraction. The receptors were gathered from a man aged 18 to 30 in good health. Some clones in this sample may be carry-over from other donors' samples.

Written as DNA, the CDR3 is TGTGCCACCACAAGGCCTGGGAGCAATCAGCCCCAGCATTTT. This translates into CATTRPGSNQPQHF. The chain has TRBV9 and TRBJ1-5; D remains unclear. The V and J ends lost 9 bases and 1 base respectively, with 14 bases between them. Germline CDR1 SGDLS, CDR2 YYNGEE. The CDR3 covers 14 residues.

The genes are TRBV6-5 and TRBJ2-2; 9 positions agree with TRBD1. The V segment lost 0 bases and the J segment 5 bases; nucleotides outside the gene matches: 1. Germline lookup yields CDR1 MNHEY and CDR2 SVGAGI. CDR3 length equals 15 residues. The CDR3 here is CASSYSDRGTGELFF. The CDR3 DNA follows: TGTGCCAGCAGTTACTCGGACAGGGGAACCGGGGAGCTGTTTTTT.

V gene TRBV5-1 combines with J gene TRBJ2-5; D is possibly TRBD2 (6 bases). Looked up from germline, CDR1 is SGHRS and CDR2 is YFSETQ. This CDR3 spans 14 amino acids. V was cut by 4 bases and J by 5 bases, with 15 bases left in between. This CDR3 is CASSPSGVGETQYF. In DNA, the CDR3 is TGCGCCAGCAGCCCTTCGGGGGTGGGGGAGACCCAGTACTTC.

This clone was seen only once. J is TRBJ2-1 and V is TRBV7-8; D gene unclear. This CDR3 has 15 residues. V was trimmed by 2 bases and J by 5 bases, leaving 13 bases between them. The germline gives CDR1 SGHVS, CDR2 FQNEAQ. The CDR3 coding sequence is TGTGCCAGCAGCTTAATGTCGGGCTTTGACAATGAGCAGTTCTTC. This encodes CASSLMSGFDNEQFF.

This clone was observed a few times. This chain links TRBV18 with TRBJ1-1; D may be TRBD1 (5 bases). The CDR3 length is 15 residues. V lost 2 bases and J lost 4, with 14 bases in between. Germline V gene lookup returns CDR1 KGHSH and CDR2 LQKENI. CDR3 in amino acids: CASSPERQGSTEAFF. In nucleotides, the CDR3 is TGTGCCAGCTCACCAGAGAGGCAGGGAAGCACTGAAGCTTTCTTT.

This sequence joins TRBV7-9 and TRBJ1-2; D ambiguous. The germline V gene encodes CDR1 SEHNR and CDR2 FQNEAQ (reference sequence). Trimming removed 4 bases at V and 8 bases at J, with 8 bases between. The CDR3 has 11 residues. The CDR3 here is CASSSPQGYTF. The CDR3 nucleotides read TGTGCCAGCAGCTCGCCACAGGGCTACACCTTC. The complete variable domain, with remaining parts taken from reference TRBV7-9 and TRBJ1-2, reads DTGVSQNPRHKITKRGQNVTFRCDPISEHNRLYWYRQTLGQGPEFLTYFQNEAQLEKSRLLSDRFSAERPKGSFSTLEIQRTEQGDSAMYLCASSSPQGYTFGSGTRLTVV.

The rearrangement joins TRBV2 to TRBJ1-4, with TRBD1 identical over 8 bases. CDR3 size: 15 residues. Trimming removed 6 bases from V and 5 bases from J; junction bases left unmatched: 8. CDR1 and CDR2 (germline): SNHLY, FYNNEI. CDR3 in amino acids: CASSVDRGVNEKLFF. The CDR3 DNA reads as TGTGCCAGCAGCGTTGACAGGGGAGTGAATGAAAAACTGTTTTTT.

As for this clone: Different DNA sequences within this sample yield the same CDR3. This chain uses TRBV28 with TRBJ2-5; D gene uncertain. Germline CDR1 MDHEN, CDR2 SYDVKM. The CDR3 extends over 13 amino acids. V dropped 1 base and J dropped 5 bases, with 8 bases sitting between them. The CDR3 spells CASSLSSEETQYF. CDR3 DNA: TGTGCCAGCAGTTTATCATCTGAGGAGACCCAGTACTTC. Together with reference TRBV28 and TRBJ2-5, the CDR3 gives the full variable domain: DVKVTQSSRYLVKRTGEKVFLECVQDMDHENMFWYRQDPGLGLRLIYFSYDVKMKEKGDIPEGYSVSREKKERFSLILESASTNQTSMYLCASSLSSEETQYFGPGTRLLVL.

This clone was seen once. The chain couples TRBV28 to TRBJ2-5; D is possibly TRBD1 (6 bases). CDR1 is MDHEN, CDR2 SYDVKM, per germline. CDR3 length: 15 amino acids. The V and J ends lost 5 bases and 4 bases respectively, with 17 bases between them. The CDR3 protein is CASSPGTPGSETQYF. CDR3 bases: TGTGCCAGCAGTCCCGGGACACCCGGATCAGAGACCCAGTACTTC.

The rearrangement uses TRBV30 and TRBJ1-3, with no clear D. V shed 3 bases and J shed 2 bases, with 14 bases lying between them. This CDR3 region has 15 residues. Germline-derived CDR1 and CDR2 are GTSNPN and SVGIG (reference sequence). In DNA, the CDR3 is TGTGCCTGGAGCGTTCTGGGAGCCGCTGGAAACACCATATATTTT. Its protein product is CAWSVLGAAGNTIYF.

This clone was observed a single time. DNA for the CDR3: TGTGCCAGCAGCTTGGACAGGCTAAGTGGAAACACCATATATTTT. This encodes CASSLDRLSGNTIYF. The rearrangement links TRBV7-9 to TRBJ1-3; 7 bases are shared with TRBD1. Germline loops: CDR1 SEHNR, CDR2 FQNEAQ (reference sequence). The J segment lost 3 bases and the V segment lost 3 bases, leaving 5 bases of the junction unmatched. CDR3 length: 15 residues.

The chain carries TRBV28 and TRBJ1-2; unclear D gene. Deletions cut 5 bases from V and 4 bases from J, with 11 bases between. The CDR3 consists of 13 residues. The germline CDR1 and CDR2 sequences are MDHEN and SYDVKM. CDR3 residues: CASSNRGFYGYTF. Here the CDR3 DNA reads TGTGCCAGCAGTAACCGGGGTTTCTATGGCTACACCTTC.

This clone was recorded only once. Other DNA sequences in the sample encode the same CDR3. The chain is built from TRBV15 and TRBJ2-1; possible D gene TRBD1, 6 bases. CDR1 is LNHNV, CDR2 YYDKDF, per germline (reference sequence). The CDR3 has 12 residues. V was clipped by 2 bases and J by 7 bases, with 6 bases between them. CDR3 nucleotide sequence: TGTGCCACCAGCAGAAGGGGGAATGAGCAGTTCTTC. This encodes CATSRRGNEQFF.

This clone was picked up one time. A much larger clone differs from this one at a single base, so this may be a read error. The sample carries other DNA sequences with the same CDR3. The rearrangement links TRBV27 to TRBJ2-1, with D hard to call. The V end was cut by 6 bases, the J end by 4 bases, with 1 base between. This CDR3 has 10 residues. Germline CDR1 MNHEY, CDR2 SMNVEV (reference sequence). CDR3 DNA sequence: TGTGCCAGCAGGTACAATGAGCAGTTCTTC. It encodes CASRYNEQFF.

The rearrangement links TRBV6-1 to TRBJ1-5; D remains unclear. CDR1 MNHNS and CDR2 SASEGT come from the germline V gene. With 1 base removed from V and 3 bases from J, the gap between germline ends came to 10 bases. This CDR3 is 15 amino acids long. The CDR3 DNA reads as TGTGCCAGCAGTGAAGGAGAGGCCTACAATCAGCCCCAGCATTTT. Its translation: CASSEGEAYNQPQHF.

J is TRBJ1-5 and V is TRBV2; TRBD1 is a possible D gene (6 bases). The CDR3 sequence is 15 residues long. Trimming left V 7 bases short and J 1 base short, with 14 bases between. The germline CDR1 and CDR2 sequences are SNHLY and FYNNEI. The CDR3 sequence: CASKSARGSNQPQHF. DNA for the CDR3: TGTGCCAGCAAATCGGCCAGGGGCAGCAATCAGCCCCAGCATTTT.

The V gene is TRBV28, the J gene TRBJ1-6; D not certain. The germline gives CDR1 MDHEN, CDR2 SYDVKM. This CDR3 comprises 13 residues. Between the trimmed V and J ends, which lost 10 bases and 10 bases, there was a span of 17 bases. This CDR3 reads CATLRSYRSPLHF. The DNA of the CDR3 is TGTGCCACCTTAAGGAGTTATAGGTCACCCCTCCACTTT.

Comment on this clone: This same CDR3 is encoded by further DNA sequences in the sample. V and J are TRBV18 and TRBJ2-3, with D unclear. Germline loops: CDR1 KGHSH, CDR2 LQKENI. The CDR3 spans 12 residues. V lost 3 bases and J lost 3, with 4 bases in between. The CDR3 DNA reads TGTGCCAGCTCACCGATAACAGATACGCAGTATTTT. Its translation: CASSPITDTQYF.